The rows below give T cell receptor beta chains drawn from one sample of a study of blood T cell repertoires in COVID-19. Profiled with immunoSEQ multiplex PCR; TCRdb holds only in-frame clones, not every one. This sample yields 72,000 or so clones, of which approximately 82% are seen a single time; 15% to 20% belongs to the top ten. The source material was peripheral blood. The receptors derive from a man at least 80 years old with active COVID-19. Each CDR3 is given with its conserved first and last residue. A D gene is named only where the DNA matches it firmly.

J gene | D gene | V gene | CDR3 protein | CDR3 DNA
TRBJ2-7 | TRBD1 | TRBV5-1 | CASSRQGQTYEQYF | TGCGCCAGCAGCCGCCAGGGACAGACCTACGAGCAGTACTTC
TRBJ2-7 | TRBD2 | TRBV29-1 | CSVELGLAGGTYEQYF | TGCAGCGTTGAGTTGGGACTAGCGGGAGGCACCTACGAGCAGTACTTC
TRBJ2-2 | TRBD2 | TRBV3-1/TRBV3-2 | CASSQDPGLAGVTGELFF | TGTGCCAGCAGCCAAGATCCGGGACTAGCGGGAGTAACCGGGGAGCTGTTTTTT
TRBJ1-1 | - | TRBV28 | CASSLKLGGAFF | TGTGCCAGCAGTTTGAAGCTGGGAGGAGCTTTCTTT
TRBJ2-7 | TRBD2 | TRBV30 | CAWSSLGLDVTKQYF | TGTGCCTGGAGCTCCTTGGGACTAGATGTTACGAAGCAGTACTTC
TRBJ2-1 | - | TRBV7-2 | CASSPPGFYNEQFF | TGTGCCAGCAGCCCTCCGGGATTTTACAATGAGCAGTTCTTC
TRBJ1-1 | - | TRBV11-2 | CASSLDRGSTEAFF | TGTGCCAGCAGCTTAGACAGGGGATCTACTGAAGCTTTCTTT
TRBJ1-1 | TRBD1 | TRBV19 | CATRTGGTEAFF | TGTGCCACCCGGACAGGGGGTACTGAAGCTTTCTTT
TRBJ1-1 | - | TRBV19 | CASKRAPEAFF | TGTGCCAGTAAGAGGGCCCCTGAAGCTTTCTTT
TRBJ1-2 | - | TRBV24-1 | CATSDRSGGSYTF | TGTGCCACCAGTGATAGGTCCGGGGGAAGTTACACCTTC